This T cell receptor beta chain appears in the sequencing data of a study of cytomegalovirus exposure and HLA in healthy donors. At the level of the study: The same platform was used for the roughly 120 validation repertoires and the approximately 670 first-cohort repertoires, a later analysis reported. Study observations and caveats: Whilst most TCR sequences proved rare, a subset of public TCRs occurred across many donors. Specific recognition of CMV antigens was confirmed in vitro for a few chains (all CMV-associated).

Germline CDR1 SEHNR, CDR2 FQNEAQ (reference sequence). V lost 5 bases to trimming and J lost 8 bases, with 16 bases between them. The length of the CDR3 is 14 residues. Libraries were prepared by immunoSEQ multiplex PCR; TCRdb keeps only in-frame clonotypes and omits some of them. The repertoire consists of 85,000 to 120,000 clones, with about 95% occurring once and the leading ten covering roughly 0.82%. On this clone itself: No antigen is known for it.

Material: PBMCs. The sequence was obtained from a woman aged 18-29 years in good health and CMV-seronegative. The chain recombines TRBV7-9 with TRBJ2-1; the D gene is possibly TRBD2 (5 bases). For the CDR3, the DNA is TGTGCCAGCAGCGCTAGTTCTAGCTCCGATGAGCAGTTCTTC. Residues: CASSASSSSDEQFF.